Shown below are 2 T cell receptor beta chains from a single sample sequenced in a study of T cells after yellow fever vaccination (dated by TCRdb to about 2019). The method behind the library was 5' RACE. Sequencing relied on an Illumina HiSeq 2500. TCRdb trimmed public reads at Q25 via fastp, called clones via MiXCR and kept in-frame beta chains. Rows merge per CDR3 protein into single entries with the most common DNA and genes. This sample has around 49,000 distinct CDR3 sequences in its table, and roughly 6.4% of those were observed once. The top ten hold 15% of the sample. Read against the paper, the sample's treatment or condition label means: live attenuated yellow fever vaccine strain. The sequencing here drew on CD8+ T cells not binding an NS4B(214-222) dextramer, sorted from PBMCs, taken 45 days after the yellow fever booster vaccination. Reading the label with the study, this specimen's cell subset or site is: NS4B epitope dextramer-negative CD8 T cells. Receptor source: a man under 40 who received the YFV17D yellow fever vaccine.

This clonotype was seen at least ten times. The chain uses TRBV20-1 and TRBJ2-7; 8 bases align to TRBD1. The CDR3 runs to 13 residues. Germline-derived CDR1 and CDR2 are DFQATT and SNEGSKA (reference sequence). V trimming: 3 bases; J trimming: 6 bases; junction bases outside the gene matches: 7. CDR3 in amino acids: CSASLDREIEQYF. The CDR3 nucleotides are TGCAGTGCTAGTTTGGACAGGGAGATCGAGCAGTACTTC.

In this sample, this clonotype turned up many times. The gene calls are TRBV7-9 and TRBJ2-7, with D possibly called TRBD1 or TRBD2 (5 bases each). Germline CDR1 is SEHNR and CDR2 is FQNEAQ (reference sequence). Trimming removed 4 bases at V and 3 bases at J, with 13 bases between. The CDR3 has 14 residues. The CDR3, as DNA: TGTGCCAGCAGCTACAGGACTGGAGGCTACGAGCAGTACTTC. Translated, it gives CASSYRTGGYEQYF. Supplemented by reference TRBV7-9 and TRBJ2-7, the full variable domain reads DTGVSQNPRHKITKRGQNVTFRCDPISEHNRLYWYRQTLGQGPEFLTYFQNEAQLEKSRLLSDRFSAERPKGSFSTLEIQRTEQGDSAMYLCASSYRTGGYEQYFGPGTRLTVT.